This TCR beta chain is from a study of T cell changes during pregnancy in multiple sclerosis. CDR1 MDHEN and CDR2 SYDVKM come from the germline V gene. The CDR3 has 15 amino acids. After removal of 10 bases from V and 10 bases from J, the junction contained 12 bases not matched to a gene. TCRdb's table, derived via immunoSEQ multiplex PCR, lists solely in-frame clones and lacks some. The sample records about 41,000 clones, 70% to 90% being singletons. The clonotype originates from a female donor with multiple sclerosis, enrolled in a pregnancy study. The sample here was CD4+ T cells from peripheral blood mononuclear cells, taken in the first trimester of pregnancy. This chain uses TRBV28 with TRBJ2-1; TRBD2 matches at 14 bases. The CDR3 DNA follows: TGTGCCATCTCCGCGGGGACTAGCGGGAGTCGGGAGCAGTTCTTC. Translating it yields CAISAGTSGSREQFF.